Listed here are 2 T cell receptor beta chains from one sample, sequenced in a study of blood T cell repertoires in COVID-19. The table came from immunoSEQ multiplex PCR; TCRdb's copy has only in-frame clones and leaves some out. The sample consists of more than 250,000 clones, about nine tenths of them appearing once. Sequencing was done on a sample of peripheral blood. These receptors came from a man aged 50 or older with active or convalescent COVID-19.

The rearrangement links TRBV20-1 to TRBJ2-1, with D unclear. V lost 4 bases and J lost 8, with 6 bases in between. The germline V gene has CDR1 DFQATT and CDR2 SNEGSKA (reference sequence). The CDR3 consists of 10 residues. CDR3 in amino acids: CSANRYEQFF. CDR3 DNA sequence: TGCAGTGCTAATCGGTATGAGCAGTTCTTC.

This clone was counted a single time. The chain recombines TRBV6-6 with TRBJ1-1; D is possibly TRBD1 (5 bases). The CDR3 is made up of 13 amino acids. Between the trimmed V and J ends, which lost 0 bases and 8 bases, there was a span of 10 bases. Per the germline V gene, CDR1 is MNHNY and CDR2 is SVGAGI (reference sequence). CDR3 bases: TGTGCCAGCAGTTACTCGGAAAGGGGAGAAGCTTTCTTT. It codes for CASSYSERGEAFF.